The source of this T cell receptor beta chain is a study of cytomegalovirus exposure and HLA in healthy donors. Germline-derived CDR1 and CDR2 are LNHDA and SQIVND (reference sequence). The CDR3 has 14 amino acids. V lost 8 bases, J lost 1 base, and 12 bases lay in between. The PCR ran on 60 Vbeta and 13 Jbeta primers. The protocol was immunoSEQ multiplex PCR, while the TCRdb copy is restricted to in-frame clones and leaves out a portion. This sample's table has 140,000 to 150,000 clones. V is TRBV19 and J is TRBJ1-5; D not resolved. Sequencing was performed on PBMCs. The TCR was taken from a male donor in good health and CMV-seronegative. The CDR3, as DNA: TGTGCCAGTCGTTGGGGAGGAAGCAATCAGCCCCAGCATTTT. It yields the protein CASRWGGSNQPQHF.